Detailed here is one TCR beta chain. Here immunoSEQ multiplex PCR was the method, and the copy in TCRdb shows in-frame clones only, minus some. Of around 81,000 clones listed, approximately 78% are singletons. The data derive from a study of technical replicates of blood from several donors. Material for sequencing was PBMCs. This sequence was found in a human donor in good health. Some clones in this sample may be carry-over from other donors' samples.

The DNA for the CDR3 is TGTGCCAGCGGGGAAGGGAGCTCCTACAATGAGCAGTTCTTC. It is translated as CASGEGSSYNEQFF. The V call is TRBV7-9, the J call TRBJ2-1; weak D call: TRBD2 (5 bases). CDR3 length: 14 amino acids. In germline, CDR1 is SEHNR, CDR2 FQNEAQ (reference sequence). Trimming shortened V by 8 bases and J by 0 bases, and 11 bases separated the two germline ends. The entire variable domain, with the rest obtained from reference TRBV7-9 and TRBJ2-1, is as follows: DTGVSQNPRHKITKRGQNVTFRCDPISEHNRLYWYRQTLGQGPEFLTYFQNEAQLEKSRLLSDRFSAERPKGSFSTLEIQRTEQGDSAMYLCASGEGSSYNEQFFGPGTRLTVL.